Below, 20 T cell receptor beta chains from the same sample are listed, as sequenced in a study of T cell responses to AZD1222 COVID-19 vaccine. Assay used: immunoSEQ multiplex PCR; TCRdb lists only in-frame clones, some missing. This sample has about 88,000 clones; around 90% occur once, and the top ten carry around 5.2%. The specimen was peripheral blood, collected on day 0 of MenACWY control vaccination. The receptors were sampled from an adult in good health.

The CDR3 loop reads CASSMTGQSPYNEQFF. DNA of the CDR3: TGTGCCAGTAGTATGACTGGACAGAGCCCCTACAATGAGCAGTTCTTC. J is TRBJ2-1 and V is TRBV19, with D tentatively TRBD1 (6 bases). This CDR3 spans 16 amino acids. Germline V gene data show CDR1 as LNHDA and CDR2 as SQIVND (reference sequence). V dropped 3 bases and J dropped 2 bases, with 14 bases sitting between them.

This chain joins TRBV18 and TRBJ1-1; D may be TRBD1 (6 bases). V dropped 0 bases and J dropped 1 base, with 15 bases sitting between them. Germline V lookup: CDR1 KGHSH, CDR2 LQKENI. There are 17 residues in the CDR3. The CDR3 region is CASSPPYGTRGNTEAFF. As DNA, the CDR3 is TGTGCCAGCTCACCACCCTACGGGACACGAGGGAACACTGAAGCTTTCTTT.

The chain links TRBV3-1 (or the pseudogene TRBV3-2) to TRBJ2-5; D is undetermined. Germline-derived CDR1 and CDR2 are LGHDT and YNNKEL (reference sequence). V was shortened by 0 bases and J by 6 bases, with 8 bases between the two germline ends. This CDR3 has 13 amino acids. This CDR3 reads CASSQEGKKTQYF. The CDR3 DNA reads as TGTGCCAGCAGCCAAGAGGGAAAGAAGACCCAGTACTTC.

The chain carries TRBV15 and TRBJ1-6, with 8 nucleotides matching TRBD1. Germline V gene lookup returns CDR1 LNHNV and CDR2 YYDKDF (reference sequence). The CDR3 has 16 residues. V lost 0 bases, J lost 7 bases, and 5 bases stayed unmatched. Here the CDR3 reads CATSRDRTGGNSPLHF. The DNA of the CDR3 is TGTGCCACCAGCAGAGATCGAACAGGGGGGAATTCACCCCTCCACTTT.

This clone was recorded once. This chain links TRBV18 with TRBJ2-1; 10 bases match TRBD1. In germline, CDR1 is KGHSH, CDR2 LQKENI. The CDR3 consists of 14 residues. The junction had 5 bases not matched to a gene; V was cut back by 3 bases and J by 9 bases. CDR3: CASSPRDRGSEQFF. For the CDR3, the DNA is TGTGCCAGCTCACCGCGGGACAGGGGATCTGAGCAGTTCTTC.

Notes on this clone: At one end the junction does not follow the germline gene, possibly because of a read error. V is TRBV7-7 and J is TRBJ2-3; maybe TRBD2 (5 bases). Looked up from germline, CDR1 is SSHAT and CDR2 is FNYEAQ (reference sequence). This CDR3 is 13 amino acids long. The chain's CDR3 is CASSEGTTDTQYF. Here the CDR3 DNA reads TGTGCTAGCAGCGAGGGAACCACAGATACGCAGTATTTT.

The V gene is TRBV5-1, the J gene TRBJ2-2; D tentatively fits TRBD1 or TRBD2 (5 bases each). V lost 2 bases and J 0 bases, leaving 8 bases between the germline ends. The CDR3 runs 15 residues. The V gene's germline CDR1 is SGHRS and CDR2 YFSETQ. CDR3 residues: CASSFRDPNTGELFF. CDR3 bases: TGCGCCAGCAGCTTCCGGGACCCGAACACCGGGGAGCTGTTTTTT. The full variable domain, completed using reference TRBV5-1 and TRBJ2-2, is KAGVTQTPRYLIKTRGQQVTLSCSPISGHRSVSWYQQTPGQGLQFLFEYFSETQRNKGNFPGRFSGRQFSNSRSEMNVSTLELGDSALYLCASSFRDPNTGELFFGEGSRLTVL.

The V gene is TRBV7-3, the J gene TRBJ2-1, with a weak D call TRBD1 (5 bases). The CDR3 extends over 13 amino acids. V was trimmed by 2 bases and J by 6 bases, leaving 8 bases between them. Germline CDR1 is SGHTA and CDR2 is FQGTGA. Written as DNA, the CDR3 is TGTGCCAGCAGCTTACCTCAGGGCAATGAGCAGTTCTTC. Translating gives CASSLPQGNEQFF.

The chain uses TRBV4-2 and TRBJ1-4; TRBD1 matches 9 bases. Trimming took 0 bases from V and 7 from J; bases not matched to a gene: 3. CDR3 length: 15 amino acids. CDR1 is LGHNA and CDR2 is YNFKEQ in the germline V gene. CDR3 DNA sequence: TGTGCCAGCAGCCAAGACGGGACAGGGTCTGAAAAACTGTTTTTT. Amino acid sequence: CASSQDGTGSEKLFF.

This sequence joins TRBV11-3 and TRBJ1-1, with D possibly TRBD1 on 5 matching bases. The CDR3 runs to 13 residues. CDR1 and CDR2 from the germline V gene are SGHNT and YENEEA. Trimming took off 3 bases at V and 2 bases at J, with 7 bases between the two ends. The CDR3: CASSFDRNTEAFF. The CDR3 DNA sequence: TGTGCCAGCAGCTTCGACAGAAACACTGAAGCTTTCTTT.

This chain connects TRBV19 to TRBJ1-2, with unresolved D. Germline CDR1 LNHDA, CDR2 SQIVND (reference sequence). There are 13 residues in the CDR3. Deletions cut 11 bases from V and 8 bases from J, with 21 bases between. Here the CDR3 DNA reads TGTGCCGGCAGTAAGGTGTCGGGCTACGGCTACACCTTC. Protein product: CAGSKVSGYGYTF.

The rearrangement uses TRBV5-1 and TRBJ1-1; 7 positions agree with TRBD1. This CDR3 comprises 15 residues. Germline lookup yields CDR1 SGHRS and CDR2 YFSETQ. After removal of 4 bases from V and 5 bases from J, the junction contained 11 bases not matched to a gene. The chain's CDR3 is CASSSGQGVATEAFF. CDR3 bases: TGCGCCAGCAGCAGTGGGCAGGGGGTGGCGACTGAAGCTTTCTTT.

The J gene is TRBJ1-1, the V gene TRBV25-1; D uncertain. V was pared by 6 bases and J by 1 base, with 6 bases between. The CDR3 has 12 residues. Germline CDR1 reads MGHDK; CDR2 reads SYGVNS. CDR3 amino acids: CASRPGNTEAFF. The CDR3 DNA is TGTGCCAGCAGACCGGGGAACACTGAAGCTTTCTTT.

This chain connects TRBV29-1 to TRBJ2-3, with unresolved D. V was pared by 7 bases and J by 0 bases, with 11 bases between. Germline CDR1 SQVTM, CDR2 ANQGSEA. The CDR3 spans 13 residues. The CDR3 spells CSAWTRSTDTQYF. CDR3 nucleotides: TGCAGCGCCTGGACGCGAAGCACAGATACGCAGTATTTT.

CDR3 nucleotide sequence: TGTGCCAGCAGTCGAACCTTCTCCTACGAGCAGTACTTC. Its translation: CASSRTFSYEQYF. The rearrangement links TRBV28 to TRBJ2-7; D remains ambiguous. V lost 5 bases to trimming and J lost 0 bases, with 8 bases between them. Germline V CDR1 and CDR2: MDHEN, SYDVKM. The CDR3 is 13 amino acids.

This rearrangement joins TRBV5-5 to TRBJ2-3, with D unresolved. The CDR3 is made up of 14 amino acids. The V end lost 0 bases, the J end lost 2 bases, and 7 bases lay between the germline ends. Per germline, CDR1 SGHKS and CDR2 YYEKEE (reference sequence). The CDR3, as DNA: TGTGCCAGCAGCTTGGAACATACCACAGATACGCAGTATTTT. Its translation: CASSLEHTTDTQYF.

This clone has only a few counts. CDR3 sequence reads: CASSPAGPRMNTEAFF. CDR3 coding DNA: TGCGCCAGCAGCCCGGCAGGTCCCCGAATGAACACTGAAGCTTTCTTT. The chain combines TRBV5-1 with TRBJ1-1; D not certain. This CDR3 contains 16 residues. The germline V gene has CDR1 SGHRS and CDR2 YFSETQ. V shed 4 bases and J shed 0 bases, with 16 bases lying between them.

The table lists this clone with a few counts. The V and J genes are TRBV15 and TRBJ2-1; 7 positions match TRBD2. The CDR3 runs 14 residues. V shed 0 bases and J 9 bases; nucleotides not matched to a gene: 5. Germline-derived CDR1 and CDR2 are LNHNV and YYDKDF (reference sequence). CDR3 sequence (DNA): TGTGCCACCAGCAGAGATCTGAGGGAGGGTGAGCAGTTCTTC. Protein product: CATSRDLREGEQFF.

The chain employs TRBV7-6 and TRBJ2-3, with TRBD2 identical over 15 bases. The CDR3 sequence is 18 residues long. The trim removed 5 bases at V and 0 bases at J, leaving 6 bases unmatched. Germline V gene lookup returns CDR1 SGHVS and CDR2 FNYEAQ. This chain's CDR3 is CASSKGLAGGSSTDTQYF. DNA of the CDR3: TGTGCCAGCAGCAAGGGACTAGCGGGGGGATCTAGCACAGATACGCAGTATTTT.

The CDR3 protein is CASSNQRTENYGYTF. The CDR3 DNA sequence: TGTGCCAGCAGTAACCAACGGACAGAGAACTATGGCTACACCTTC. The V and J genes are TRBV2 and TRBJ1-2; perhaps TRBD1 as D (6 bases). The V and J ends lost 5 bases and 2 bases respectively, with 15 bases between them. This CDR3 is 15 amino acids long. Germline CDR1 and CDR2: SNHLY and FYNNEI.